The TCR beta chain under discussion was sequenced for a study of molecular identifiers for immune sequencing clone quantification. Germline-derived CDR1 and CDR2 are SGHNT and YYREEE (reference sequence). The V end was cut by 0 bases, the J end by 7 bases, with 5 bases between. CDR3 size: 12 residues. This clonotype has at least ten counts. TCRdb analysed the PCR reads with MiXCR anew, one entry per CDR3 protein. The sample lists about 640,000 distinct CDR3 sequences; nearly 20% were seen once. Libraries from naive CD8 cells were generated from around 18,000 to 910,000 sorted cells (with 10%, 30% or 50% RNA). CD8+CD4-CCR7+CD45RA+ sorting gave the naive CD8 T cells.

The sample was naive CD8+ T cells from blood, with Jurkat cell RNA spiked in. The subset is: FACS-sorted CD8+CD4-CCR7+CD45RA+ naive T cells. The sequence came from a human donor in good health. Some libraries in this study had Jurkat cell RNA spiked in. V gene TRBV5-4 combines with J gene TRBJ2-1, with D uncertain. DNA for the CDR3: TGTGCCAGCAGCTTGGGTATAAATGAGCAGTTCTTC. Encoded protein: CASSLGINEQFF.